The 17 T cell receptor beta chains below all came from one sample that was sequenced in a study of blood T cells in healthy people across ages (dated by TCRdb to between 2015 and 2016). Library prep was done by 5' RACE. The sequencer listed for this sample is Illumina HiSeq 2500. A second PCR of about 6 to 11 cycles was run with a J-beta primer mix and a sample-barcoded 5' primer. TCRdb reprocessed the public reads (quality trimming at Q25 with fastp, clone calling with MiXCR) and kept in-frame beta chains. Entries that share a CDR3 protein sequence are merged under the most common genes and DNA. The sample table shows hundreds of thousands of distinct CDR3 sequences, and around 28% are seen once. The ten largest clones capture roughly 17% of the sample. Sequencing was performed on blood. The receptors here all came from a woman of 80 years or more in good health.

The chain carries TRBV20-1 and TRBJ2-1; 8 bases align to TRBD2. V lost 1 base, J lost 4 bases, and 0 bases stayed unmatched. From germline, CDR1 is DFQATT and CDR2 SNEGSKA (reference sequence). CDR3 length: 13 residues. The CDR3 reads CSARVAGYNEQFF. CDR3 coding DNA: TGCAGTGCTAGAGTAGCGGGGTACAATGAGCAGTTCTTC.

In regard to this clonotype: At one end the junction does not follow the germline gene, possibly because of a read error. V gene TRBV2 combines with J gene TRBJ2-2, with 10 positions matching TRBD1. Germline CDR1 is SNHLY and CDR2 is FYNNEI. The CDR3 extends over 15 amino acids. In nucleotides, the CDR3 is TGTGCCAGCAGGGACAGGGGGACGAACACCGGGGAGCGGTTTTTT. Translating it yields CASRDRGTNTGERFF.

The chain combines TRBV10-2 with TRBJ1-5, with 10 positions matching TRBD1. Germline V CDR1 and CDR2: WSHSY, SAAADI. The V and J ends lost 7 bases and 0 bases, in that order; junction bases with no gene match: 21. The CDR3 runs to 21 residues. The DNA for the CDR3 is TGCGCCAGCAATGAAGGAAGACTTCCGGGACAGGGGTTTTTTAGCAATCAGCCCCAGCATTTT. This codes for CASNEGRLPGQGFFSNQPQHF.

This clonotype was seen many times. This chain uses TRBV28 with TRBJ2-5; tentative D call: TRBD2 (5 bases). The V end lost 8 bases, the J end lost 2 bases, and 12 bases lay between the germline ends. This CDR3 has 13 amino acids. Germline V CDR1 and CDR2: MDHEN, SYDVKM. The CDR3 DNA follows: TGTGCCAGCCGTGGACTGATTCAAGAGACCCAGTACTTC. The encoded protein is CASRGLIQETQYF.

J is TRBJ1-5 and V is TRBV7-2, with D unresolved. Germline CDR1 and CDR2: SGHTA and FQGNSA. Trimming stripped 1 base from V and 0 bases from J, with 13 bases between. The CDR3 runs 17 residues. The CDR3 protein is CASSLVGRMYSNQPQHF. The CDR3 DNA sequence: TGTGCCAGCAGCTTAGTAGGCAGGATGTATAGCAATCAGCCCCAGCATTTT.

V is TRBV18 and J is TRBJ2-7; a possible D gene is TRBD1 (6 bases). The V and J ends lost 6 bases and 0 bases respectively, with 9 bases between them. The CDR3 loop spans 13 amino acids. CDR1 KGHSH and CDR2 LQKENI come from the germline V gene. Here the CDR3 DNA reads TGTGCCAGCTCGCAGGACAGCTCCTACGAGCAGTACTTC. It specifies CASSQDSSYEQYF.

The chain recombines TRBV4-1 with TRBJ2-7, with D possibly TRBD1 on 6 matching bases. Trimming took 4 bases from V and 2 from J, leaving 15 bases between them. The CDR3 contains 15 residues. CDR1 is MGHRA and CDR2 is YSYEKL in the germline V gene. CDR3 nucleotides: TGCGCCAGCAGCCGGACAGAGGTCCCCACCTACGAGCAGTACTTC. Amino acids: CASSRTEVPTYEQYF.

This clonotype occurred many times. The V call is TRBV7-2, the J call TRBJ1-6; maybe TRBD1 (5 bases). The germline CDR1 and CDR2 sequences are SGHTA and FQGNSA. The V end lost 1 base, the J end lost 5 bases, and 15 bases lay between the germline ends. CDR3 size: 17 residues. The CDR3 is CASSLGPGVVNNSPLHF. As DNA, the CDR3 is TGTGCCAGCAGCTTAGGCCCGGGGGTGGTTAATAATTCACCCCTCCACTTT.

V usage is TRBV3-1 and J usage is TRBJ2-7; no clear D. The CDR3 is made up of 14 amino acids. V was clipped by 1 base and J by 8 bases, with 15 bases between them. Germline CDR1 reads LGHDT; CDR2 reads YNNKEL (reference sequence). The CDR3 here is CASSQATNYNKQYF. The CDR3 DNA reads TGTGCCAGCAGCCAAGCGACAAACTACAATAAGCAGTACTTC.

Comments on this clonotype: This clone may be a read error of a much larger clone one base away. The gene calls are TRBV18 and TRBJ1-1, with unresolved D. CDR1 and CDR2 from the germline V gene are KGHSH and LQKENI. This CDR3 has 14 residues. V was pared by 2 bases and J by 0 bases, with 7 bases between. CDR3 in amino acids: CASSPNSMNTEAFF. CDR3 DNA sequence: TGTGCCAGCTCACCAAACAGCATGAACACTGAAGCTTTCTTT.

The chain recombines TRBV16 with TRBJ1-2; D remains unclear. Germline CDR1 reads KGHSY; CDR2 reads FQNENV. V was pared by 0 bases and J by 10 bases, with 9 bases between. This CDR3 spans 12 amino acids. The CDR3 protein is CASSQSRSDYTF. In DNA, the CDR3 is TGTGCCAGCAGCCAATCTCGCAGTGACTACACCTTC. Combining the CDR3 with reference TRBV16 and TRBJ1-2 gives the whole variable domain GEEVAQTPKHLVRGEGQKAKLYCAPIKGHSYVFWYQQVLKNEFKFLISFQNENVFDETGMPKERFSAKCLPNSPCSLEIQATKLEDSAVYFCASSQSRSDYTFGSGTRLTVV.

This clonotype is a singleton in its sample. V usage is TRBV12-3 or TRBV12-4 and J usage is TRBJ2-1; 8 nucleotides match TRBD2. V lost 6 bases, J lost 7 bases, and 11 bases stayed unmatched. This CDR3 spans 15 amino acids. CDR3 DNA: TGTGCCAGCAGCCCCCCCAGGCGGGGGGTAAATGAGCAGTTCTTC. Translating gives CASSPPRRGVNEQFF.

This clonotype was seen more than once but under ten times. The V and J genes are TRBV11-2 and TRBJ1-4; D is ambiguous. The CDR3 has 15 amino acids. Trimming removed 1 base from V and 5 bases from J, with 11 bases in between. The germline V gene has CDR1 SGHAT and CDR2 FQNNGV. This CDR3 is CASSLGVTRNEKLFF. DNA for the CDR3: TGTGCCAGCAGCTTAGGTGTGACGAGGAATGAAAAACTGTTTTTT.

This clonotype was picked up many times. The chain employs TRBV6-5 and TRBJ2-1; no clear D. Trimming pared 4 bases from V and 7 bases from J, leaving 5 bases between. This CDR3 spans 11 amino acids. Germline assignment: CDR1 MNHEY and CDR2 SVGAGI. The CDR3 protein is CASSWGNEQFF. CDR3 DNA: TGTGCCAGCAGTTGGGGAAATGAGCAGTTCTTC.

In regard to this clonotype: Relative to the germline gene, one junction end is altered; a read error may explain this. The CDR3 DNA reads as TGCAGTGCTAGAGCCGGGACCCTTGGCTACACCTTT. This translates into CSARAGTLGYTF. This sequence joins TRBV20-1 and TRBJ1-2; possible D gene TRBD1, 5 bases. In germline, CDR1 is DFQATT, CDR2 SNEGSKA (reference sequence). This CDR3 comprises 12 residues.

This clonotype was seen many times. The genes are TRBV5-1 and TRBJ2-4; D possibly corresponds to TRBD2 (6 bases). The CDR3 consists of 17 residues. With 0 bases removed from V and 8 bases from J, the gap between germline ends came to 21 bases. Germline loops: CDR1 SGHRS, CDR2 YFSETQ. In nucleotides, the CDR3 is TGCGCCAGCAGCTTGGCCGCGGGGATTGGGGTTAGAGACATTCAGTACTTC. Its protein product is CASSLAAGIGVRDIQYF.

This clonotype has a handful of counts. A read error may produce the germline difference seen at one junction end. The V and J genes are TRBV18 and TRBJ2-1; 9 nucleotides agree with TRBD2. The CDR3 spans 16 residues. The V gene's germline CDR1 is KGHSH and CDR2 LQKENI. The CDR3 nucleotides are TGTGCCAGCTCACCTAGCGGGGGAGTCTCCTGCAATGAGCAGTTCTTC. Its translation: CASSPSGGVSCNEQFF.